These T cell receptor beta chains were read from a single sample in a study of T cell repertoires in cytomegalovirus infection. A single record per CDR3 protein comes from TCRdb applying MiXCR to the reads. Among some 200,000 distinct CDR3 sequences, roughly a fifth were seen once, and the ten largest hold under 3.5%. Material for sequencing was PBMCs. The source is a human donor in good health (CMV status not recorded). Some clones in this sample may be carry-over from other donors' samples. Each CDR3 is given with its conserved first and last residue. D genes are given only for firm matches. Size is omitted from some rows. Given values are once, few, many or a class for expanded clones.

TRBD1	TRBV6-6	TRBJ2-7	.	CASSYSPDRVSDEQYF	TGTGCCAGCAGTTACTCCCCGGACAGGGTAAGCGACGAGCAGTACTTC
TRBD2	TRBV10-3	TRBJ2-1	few	CAIRKAGSAYNEQFF	TGTGCCATCAGGAAAGCGGGGTCTGCCTACAATGAGCAGTTCTTC
.	TRBV12-3/TRBV12-4	TRBJ2-3	.	CASSPIGDTQYF	TGTGCCAGCAGTCCGATTGGGGATACGCAGTATTTT
TRBD2	TRBV7-2	TRBJ2-3	few	CASSGGTSRMSTDTQYF	TGTGCCAGCAGCGGGGGGACTAGCCGGATGAGCACAGATACGCAGTATTTT
TRBD1	TRBV5-4	TRBJ1-3	.	CASSSGQGRTGNTIYF	TGTGCCAGCAGCTCTGGACAGGGGAGGACTGGAAACACCATATATTTT
TRBD2	TRBV10-3	TRBJ2-1	few	CAIAGTSGRTYNEQFF	TGTGCCATCGCCGGGACTAGCGGGAGAACTTACAATGAGCAGTTCTTC
.	TRBV18	TRBJ2-7	many	CASWRQGSGDYEQYF	TGTGCCAGCTGGAGACAGGGGAGCGGGGACTACGAGCAGTACTTC
.	TRBV7-2	TRBJ1-1	many	CASSLDVRAGGIF	TGTGCCAGCAGCCTAGACGTCCGGGCCGGCGGGATCTTT
TRBD2	TRBV7-3	TRBJ2-2	many	CASSLTSGRRTGELFF	TGTGCCAGCAGCCTGACTAGCGGCAGGAGGACCGGGGAGCTGTTTTTT
TRBD1	TRBV28	TRBJ2-3	.	CASSGIRRTGNTDTQYF	TGTGCCAGCAGTGGGATCCGAAGGACAGGGAACACAGATACGCAGTATTTT